This T cell receptor (beta chain) was sequenced for a study of T cell changes during pregnancy in multiple sclerosis. Assay: immunoSEQ multiplex PCR; the TCRdb copy retains only in-frame clones and omits some. The sample includes 50,000 to 65,000 clones, 96% seen only once; the top ten take roughly 2.3%. Deletions cut 6 bases from V and 8 bases from J, with 13 bases between. The CDR3 sequence is 13 residues long. Per germline, CDR1 MDHEN and CDR2 SYDVKM. The rearrangement joins TRBV28 to TRBJ1-4, with D perhaps TRBD1 (6 bases). The TCR sequence derives from a female donor with multiple sclerosis, enrolled in a pregnancy study. Here the sequenced sample was CD8+ T cells from peripheral blood mononuclear cells, taken after pregnancy. CDR3 DNA sequence: TGTGCCAGCAGAGAGCCAGGGGAGGAAAAACTGTTTTTT. It yields the protein CASREPGEEKLFF.